The clone carrying this T cell receptor beta chain was counted at least ten times. Antigen specificity is unknown. These data belong to a study of human T cells and chemical hapten exposure. Whole-study findings and limits: Patch test score rose with PT1 expanded TCRs, significant at 8, 16, 32, not 4.

TCRdb reanalysed the RACE reads using MiXCR and keeps one entry per CDR3 protein. The sample has fewer than 400,000 distinct CDR3 sequences, about 7% seen once. The sample's time point: patch test 1, 2 weeks after DPC sensitization. Indicated treatment: therapeutic diphenylcyclopropenone sensitization with weekly scalp DPC. CDR1 LGHNA and CDR2 YSLEER come from the germline V gene. The V and J ends lost 0 bases and 3 bases, in that order; junction bases with no gene match: 3. The CDR3 has 15 residues. The clonotype originates from a woman aged 18-29 years with alopecia areata. Some clones in this sample may be carry-over from other donors' samples. V and J are TRBV4-3 and TRBJ2-5; 8 bases map to TRBD2. The sample consisted of whole blood, taken in connection with sensitization to the hapten diphenylcyclopropenone (DPC). The CDR3 coding sequence is TGCGCCAGCAGCCAAGAAACTAGCGGCAAAGAGACCCAGTACTTC. It is translated as CASSQETSGKETQYF.